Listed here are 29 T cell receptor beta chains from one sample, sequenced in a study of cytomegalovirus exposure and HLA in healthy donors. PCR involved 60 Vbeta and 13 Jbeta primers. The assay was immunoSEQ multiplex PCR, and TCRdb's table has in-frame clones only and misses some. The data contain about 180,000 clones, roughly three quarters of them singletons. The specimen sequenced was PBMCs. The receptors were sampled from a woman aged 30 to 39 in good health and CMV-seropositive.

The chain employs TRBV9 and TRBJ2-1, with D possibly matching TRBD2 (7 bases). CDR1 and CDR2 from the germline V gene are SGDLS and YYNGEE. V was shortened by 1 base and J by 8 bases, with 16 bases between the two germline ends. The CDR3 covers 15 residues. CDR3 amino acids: CASSVQGGVGYEQFF. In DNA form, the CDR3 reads TGTGCCAGCAGCGTACAAGGGGGGGTGGGCTATGAGCAGTTCTTC.

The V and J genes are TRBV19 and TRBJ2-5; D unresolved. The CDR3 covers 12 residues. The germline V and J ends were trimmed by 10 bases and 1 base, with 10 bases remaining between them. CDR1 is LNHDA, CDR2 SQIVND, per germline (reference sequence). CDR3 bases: TGTGCCACCAGTTCAGGCCAAGAGACCCAGTACTTC. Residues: CATSSGQETQYF.

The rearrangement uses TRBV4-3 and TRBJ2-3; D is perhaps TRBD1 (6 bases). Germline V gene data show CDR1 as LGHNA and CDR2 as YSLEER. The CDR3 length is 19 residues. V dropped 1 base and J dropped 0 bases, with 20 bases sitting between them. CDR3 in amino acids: CASSQVIPRGTLSTDTQYF. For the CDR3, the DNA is TGCGCCAGCAGCCAAGTGATACCGAGGGGGACCCTTAGCACAGATACGCAGTATTTT.

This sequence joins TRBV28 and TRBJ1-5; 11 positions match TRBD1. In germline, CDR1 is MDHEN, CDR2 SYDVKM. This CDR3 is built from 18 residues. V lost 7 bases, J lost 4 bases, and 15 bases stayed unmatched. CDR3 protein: CASTDRDRGRGKNQPQHF. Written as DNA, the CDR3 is TGTGCCAGCACCGACCGGGACAGGGGGAGAGGGAAAAATCAGCCCCAGCATTTT.

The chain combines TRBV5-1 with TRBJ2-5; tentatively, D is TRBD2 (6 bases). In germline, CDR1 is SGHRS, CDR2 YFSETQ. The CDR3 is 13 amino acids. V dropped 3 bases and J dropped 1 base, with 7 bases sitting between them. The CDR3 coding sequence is TGCGCCAGCAGCTCCGGGAGCCAAGAGACCCAGTACTTC. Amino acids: CASSSGSQETQYF.

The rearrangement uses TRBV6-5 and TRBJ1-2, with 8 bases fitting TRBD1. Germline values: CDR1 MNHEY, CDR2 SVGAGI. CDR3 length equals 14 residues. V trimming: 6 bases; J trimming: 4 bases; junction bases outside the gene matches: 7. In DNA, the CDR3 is TGTGCCAGCAGAAGGGACAGGATGCGCTATGGCTACACCTTC. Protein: CASRRDRMRYGYTF.

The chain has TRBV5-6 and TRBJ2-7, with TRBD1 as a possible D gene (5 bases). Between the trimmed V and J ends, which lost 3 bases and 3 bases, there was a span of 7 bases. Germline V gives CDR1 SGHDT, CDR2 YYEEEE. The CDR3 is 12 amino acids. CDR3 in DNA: TGTGCCAGCAGCTCACAGGTCTACGAGCAGTACTTC. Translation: CASSSQVYEQYF.

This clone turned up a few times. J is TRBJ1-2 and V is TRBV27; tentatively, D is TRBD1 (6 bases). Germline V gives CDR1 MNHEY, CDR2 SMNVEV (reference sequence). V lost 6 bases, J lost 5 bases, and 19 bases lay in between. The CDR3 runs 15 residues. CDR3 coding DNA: TGTGCCAGCAGCGCGGCCAGGGGCCTAAGTTATGGCTACACCTTC. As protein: CASSAARGLSYGYTF.

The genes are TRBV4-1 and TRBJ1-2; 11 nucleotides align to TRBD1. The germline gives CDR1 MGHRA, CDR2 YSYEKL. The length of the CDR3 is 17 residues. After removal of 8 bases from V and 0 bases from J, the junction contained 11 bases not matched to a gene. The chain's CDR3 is CASGPPGQGVTNYGYTF. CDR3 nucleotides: TGCGCCAGCGGACCCCCGGGACAGGGGGTGACTAACTATGGCTACACCTTC.

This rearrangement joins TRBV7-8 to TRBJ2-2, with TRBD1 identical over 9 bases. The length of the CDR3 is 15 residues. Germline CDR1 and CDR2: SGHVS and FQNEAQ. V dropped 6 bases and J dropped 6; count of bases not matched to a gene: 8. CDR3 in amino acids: CASRGQGVLAGELFF. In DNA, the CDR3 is TGTGCCAGCAGGGGACAGGGTGTTTTAGCCGGGGAGCTGTTTTTT.

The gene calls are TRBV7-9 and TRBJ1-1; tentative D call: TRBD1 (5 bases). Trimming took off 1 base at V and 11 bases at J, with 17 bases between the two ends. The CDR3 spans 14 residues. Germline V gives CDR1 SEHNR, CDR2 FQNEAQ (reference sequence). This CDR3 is CASSLEGVTGGAFF. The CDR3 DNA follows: TGTGCCAGCAGCTTAGAAGGGGTGACGGGAGGGGCTTTCTTT. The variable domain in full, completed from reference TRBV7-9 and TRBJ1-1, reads DTGVSQNPRHKITKRGQNVTFRCDPISEHNRLYWYRQTLGQGPEFLTYFQNEAQLEKSRLLSDRFSAERPKGSFSTLEIQRTEQGDSAMYLCASSLEGVTGGAFFGQGTRLTVV.

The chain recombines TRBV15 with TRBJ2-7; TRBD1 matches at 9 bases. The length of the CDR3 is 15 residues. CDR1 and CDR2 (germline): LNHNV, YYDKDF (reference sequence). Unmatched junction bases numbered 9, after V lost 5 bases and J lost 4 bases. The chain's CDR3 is CATSSPGQGFYEQYF. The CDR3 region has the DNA TGTGCCACCAGCTCCCCGGGACAGGGTTTTTACGAGCAGTACTTC. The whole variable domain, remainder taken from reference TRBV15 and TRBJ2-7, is DAMVIQNPRYQVTQFGKPVTLSCSQTLNHNVMYWYQQKSSQAPKLLFHYYDKDFNNEADTPDNFQSRRPNTSFCFLDIRSPGLGDTAMYLCATSSPGQGFYEQYFGPGTRLTVT.

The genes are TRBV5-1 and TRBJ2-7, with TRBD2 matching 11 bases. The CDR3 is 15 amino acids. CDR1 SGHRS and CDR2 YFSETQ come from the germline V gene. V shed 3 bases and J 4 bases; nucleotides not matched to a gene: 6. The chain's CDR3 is CASSSQLAGAYEQYF. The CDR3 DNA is TGCGCCAGCAGCTCGCAACTAGCGGGGGCGTACGAGCAGTACTTC.

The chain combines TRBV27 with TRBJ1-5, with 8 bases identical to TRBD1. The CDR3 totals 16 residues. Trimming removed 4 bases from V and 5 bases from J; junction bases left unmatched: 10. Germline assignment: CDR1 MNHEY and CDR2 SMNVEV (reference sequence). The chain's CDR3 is CASSSLTGGGHQPQHF. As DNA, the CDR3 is TGTGCCAGCAGTTCTCTCACAGGGGGGGGGCATCAGCCCCAGCATTTT.

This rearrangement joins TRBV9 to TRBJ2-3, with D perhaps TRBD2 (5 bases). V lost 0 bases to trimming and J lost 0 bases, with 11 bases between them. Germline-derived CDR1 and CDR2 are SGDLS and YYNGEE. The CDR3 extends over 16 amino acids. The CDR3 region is CASSVGTETSTDTQYF. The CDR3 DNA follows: TGTGCCAGCAGCGTAGGGACTGAAACTAGCACAGATACGCAGTATTTT.

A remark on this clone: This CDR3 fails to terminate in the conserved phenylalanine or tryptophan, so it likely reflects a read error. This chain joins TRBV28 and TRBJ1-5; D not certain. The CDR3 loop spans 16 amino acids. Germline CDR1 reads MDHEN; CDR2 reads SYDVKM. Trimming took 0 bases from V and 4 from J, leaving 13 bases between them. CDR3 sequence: CASSLWRNYRNQPQHL. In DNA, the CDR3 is TGTGCCAGCAGTTTATGGCGGAACTATCGGAATCAGCCCCAGCATCTT.

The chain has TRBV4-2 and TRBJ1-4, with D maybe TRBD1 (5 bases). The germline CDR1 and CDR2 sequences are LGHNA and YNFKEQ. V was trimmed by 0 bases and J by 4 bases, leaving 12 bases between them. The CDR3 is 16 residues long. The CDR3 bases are TGTGCCAGCAGCCAAGACCCAGGGAAGCATAATGAAAAACTGTTTTTT. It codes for CASSQDPGKHNEKLFF.

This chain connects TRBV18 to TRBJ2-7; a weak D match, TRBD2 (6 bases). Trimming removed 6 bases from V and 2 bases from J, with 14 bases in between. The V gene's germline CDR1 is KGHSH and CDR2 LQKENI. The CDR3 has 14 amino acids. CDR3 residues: CASSERELTYEQYF. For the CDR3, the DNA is TGTGCCAGCTCGGAACGGGAGCTTACCTACGAGCAGTACTTC.

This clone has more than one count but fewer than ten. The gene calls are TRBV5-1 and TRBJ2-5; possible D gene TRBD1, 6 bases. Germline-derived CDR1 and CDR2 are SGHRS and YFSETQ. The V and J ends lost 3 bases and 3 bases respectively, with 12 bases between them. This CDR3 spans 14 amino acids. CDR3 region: CASSSQGQKETQYF. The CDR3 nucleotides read TGCGCCAGCAGCTCACAGGGTCAGAAAGAGACCCAGTACTTC.

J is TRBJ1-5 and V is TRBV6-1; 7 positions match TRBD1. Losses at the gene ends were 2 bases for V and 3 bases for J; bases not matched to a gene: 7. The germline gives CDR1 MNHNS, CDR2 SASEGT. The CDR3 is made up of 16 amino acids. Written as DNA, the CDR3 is TGTGCCAGCAGTGAAATTAGGACAGGAATCAATCAGCCCCAGCATTTT. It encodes CASSEIRTGINQPQHF.

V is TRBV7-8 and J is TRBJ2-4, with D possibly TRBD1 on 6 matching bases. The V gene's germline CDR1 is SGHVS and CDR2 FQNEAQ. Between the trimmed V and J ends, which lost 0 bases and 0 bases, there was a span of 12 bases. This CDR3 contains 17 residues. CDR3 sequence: CASSLARTGLAKNIQYF. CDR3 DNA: TGTGCCAGCAGCTTAGCGCGCACAGGGTTAGCCAAAAACATTCAGTACTTC.

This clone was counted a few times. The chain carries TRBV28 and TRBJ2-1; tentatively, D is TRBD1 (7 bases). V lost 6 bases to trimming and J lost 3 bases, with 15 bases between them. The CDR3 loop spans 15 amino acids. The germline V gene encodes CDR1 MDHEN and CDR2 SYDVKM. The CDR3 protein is CASSPGGSNYNEQFF. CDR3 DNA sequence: TGTGCCAGCAGCCCAGGGGGGTCGAACTACAATGAGCAGTTCTTC.

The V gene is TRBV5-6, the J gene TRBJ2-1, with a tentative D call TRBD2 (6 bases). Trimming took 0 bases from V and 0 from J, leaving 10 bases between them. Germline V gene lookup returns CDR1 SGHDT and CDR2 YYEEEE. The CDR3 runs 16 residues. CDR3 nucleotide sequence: TGTGCCAGCAGCTTGGAAGCGGGTCTCTCCTACAATGAGCAGTTCTTC. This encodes CASSLEAGLSYNEQFF. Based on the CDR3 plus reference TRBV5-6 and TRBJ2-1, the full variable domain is DAGVTQSPTHLIKTRGQQVTLRCSPKSGHDTVSWYQQALGQGPQFIFQYYEEEERQRGNFPDRFSGHQFPNYSSELNVNALLLGDSALYLCASSLEAGLSYNEQFFGPGTRLTVL.

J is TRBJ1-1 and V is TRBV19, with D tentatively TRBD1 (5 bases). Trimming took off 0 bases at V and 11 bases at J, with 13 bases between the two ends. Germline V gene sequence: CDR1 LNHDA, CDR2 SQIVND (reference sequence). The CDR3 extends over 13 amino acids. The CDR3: CASSIEGRGWAFF. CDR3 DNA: TGTGCCAGTAGTATAGAAGGCCGGGGGTGGGCTTTCTTT.

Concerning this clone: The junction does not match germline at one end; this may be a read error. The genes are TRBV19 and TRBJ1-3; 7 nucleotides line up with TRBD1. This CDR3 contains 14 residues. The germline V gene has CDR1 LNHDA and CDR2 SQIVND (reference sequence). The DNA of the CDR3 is TGTGCCAGTAGCCGCGGGACAGCTGGAGACACCATATATTTT. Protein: CASSRGTAGDTIYF.

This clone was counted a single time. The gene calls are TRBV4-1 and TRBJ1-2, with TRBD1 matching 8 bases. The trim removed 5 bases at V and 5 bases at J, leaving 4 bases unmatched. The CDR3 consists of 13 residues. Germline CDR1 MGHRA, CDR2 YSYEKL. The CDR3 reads CASSGQGRYGYTF. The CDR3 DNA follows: TGCGCCAGCAGCGGACAGGGAAGATATGGCTACACCTTC.

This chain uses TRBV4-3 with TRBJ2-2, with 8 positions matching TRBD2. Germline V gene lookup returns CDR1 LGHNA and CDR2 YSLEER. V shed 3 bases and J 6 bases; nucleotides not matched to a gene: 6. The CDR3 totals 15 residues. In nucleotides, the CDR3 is TGCGCCAGCAGCCAGGGGGAGCGGGGGTCCGGGGAGCTGTTTTTT. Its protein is CASSQGERGSGELFF.

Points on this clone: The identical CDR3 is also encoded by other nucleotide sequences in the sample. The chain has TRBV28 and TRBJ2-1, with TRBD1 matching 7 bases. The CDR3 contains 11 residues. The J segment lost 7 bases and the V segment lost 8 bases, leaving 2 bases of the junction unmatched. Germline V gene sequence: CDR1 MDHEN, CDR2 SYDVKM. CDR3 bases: TGTGCCAGCGGCAGGGGGAATGAGCAGTTCTTC. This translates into CASGRGNEQFF.

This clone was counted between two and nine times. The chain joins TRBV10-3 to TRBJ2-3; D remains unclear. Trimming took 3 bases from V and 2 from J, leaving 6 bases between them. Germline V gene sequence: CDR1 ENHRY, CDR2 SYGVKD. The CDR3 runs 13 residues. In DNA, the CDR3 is TGTGCCATCAGTGATCTGTCCACAGATACGCAGTATTTT. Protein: CAISDLSTDTQYF.